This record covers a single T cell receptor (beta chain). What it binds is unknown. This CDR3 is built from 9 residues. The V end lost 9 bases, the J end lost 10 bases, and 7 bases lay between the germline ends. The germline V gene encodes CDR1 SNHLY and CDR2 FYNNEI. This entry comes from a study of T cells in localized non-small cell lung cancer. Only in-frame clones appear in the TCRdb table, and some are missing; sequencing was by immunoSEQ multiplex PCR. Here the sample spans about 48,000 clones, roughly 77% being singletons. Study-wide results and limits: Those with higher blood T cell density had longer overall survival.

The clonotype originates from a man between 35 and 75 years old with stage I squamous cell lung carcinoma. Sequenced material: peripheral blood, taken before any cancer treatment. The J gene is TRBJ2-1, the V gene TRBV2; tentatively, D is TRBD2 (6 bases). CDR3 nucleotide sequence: TGTGCCAGGGGAGGAGAGCAGTTCTTC. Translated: CARGGEQFF.